This T cell receptor (beta chain) comes out of a study of CXCR3-negative and CXCR3-positive naive CD8 T cells. Study-level information: Sequencing gave about 140 million TRB reads overall, about 1.5 +/- 0.3 million per library.

cDNA libraries for TRB were generated by 5' RACE incorporating UMI labels. Following a re-call of the 5' RACE reads, TCRdb has one entry per CDR3 protein and lacks DNA. Its clone listing holds some 54,000 distinct CDR3 sequences. CDR1 DFQATT and CDR2 SNEGSKA come from the germline V gene (reference sequence). CDR3 length: 15 residues. The study's findings and limits: More hydrophobic TRB CDR3s were found in CXCR3-positive naive cells than in CXCR3-negative naive cells. With respect to TRBV-TRBJ usage, naive CXCR3-negative and CXCR3-positive cells were similar; memory differed.

Note on this clonotype: What it recognizes is unknown.

Material for sequencing was naive CXCR3+ CD8+ T cells from blood. Noted subset: CD45RO-CCR7+CD27+CD95- naive CD8+ T cells expressing CXCR3 (TNR3+). The sequence came from a human donor in good health. Some clones in this sample may be carry-over from other donors' samples. This rearrangement joins TRBV20-1 to TRBJ2-5; TCRdb's D call, TRBD2, is unchecked because there is no DNA. CDR3: CSARAGLAESETQYF.